This T cell receptor beta chain was recorded in a study of CD8 T cells in ankylosing spondylitis. Study-level results: In ankylosing spondylitis patients, matched synovial fluid reportedly showed significant enrichment of disease-linked clones. Certain motif variants had earlier appeared in reactive arthritis synovial fluid and blood. A TCR beta motif made of 7 to 9 highly homologous variants seemed typical of ankylosing spondylitis blood.

This clonotype was counted between two and nine times. As yet, its antigen is unknown. With molecular barcodes, quantitative 5'-RACE was used to make the TCR beta libraries. TCRdb redid the calling of the 5' RACE reads with MiXCR, one entry per CDR3 protein. The data show around 150,000 distinct CDR3 sequences, around 42% seen once. Germline V gene lookup returns CDR1 LNHNV and CDR2 YYDKDF (reference sequence). The CDR3 sequence is 15 residues long. V shed 1 base, J shed 2 bases, and the junction held 4 bases outside the gene matches. The sequence derives from a male donor with ankylosing spondylitis. The chain employs TRBV15 and TRBJ1-2, with 7 bases aligning to TRBD1. The sample consisted of synovial fluid, either unsorted or a sorted T cell fraction (not recorded which). The CDR3 DNA sequence: TGTGCCACCAGCAGAGTAAGACAGGGCAACTATGGCTACACCTTC. It encodes CATSRVRQGNYGYTF.